What follows are 15 T cell receptor beta chains derived from one specimen sequenced in a study of beta chain features in type 1 diabetes. Expressed TCRB transcripts were sequenced after all isolated RNA was converted to cDNA. The protocol was immunoSEQ multiplex PCR, while the TCRdb copy is restricted to in-frame clones and leaves out a portion. The data contain more than 300,000 clones, around 12% of them singletons. Sequenced sample: naive CD4+ T cells from blood. These receptors came from a man aged 18-30 years in good health.

This clone was found a few times. V and J are TRBV9 and TRBJ2-7; possible D gene TRBD1, 5 bases. CDR3 size: 14 residues. V dropped 0 bases and J dropped 3 bases, with 10 bases sitting between them. Germline CDR1 SGDLS, CDR2 YYNGEE. The chain's CDR3 is CASSVEGAGYEQYF. The CDR3, as DNA: TGTGCCAGCAGCGTAGAAGGGGCAGGCTACGAGCAGTACTTC.

This clone showed up many times. The chain recombines TRBV5-4 with TRBJ2-3, with 8 bases identical to TRBD2. CDR3 size: 14 residues. Germline V lookup: CDR1 SGHNT, CDR2 YYREEE (reference sequence). Trimming took 7 bases from V and 0 from J; bases not matched to a gene: 4. The CDR3 sequence is CASSSGHSTDTQYF. The CDR3 nucleotides are TGTGCCAGCTCTAGCGGGCACAGCACAGATACGCAGTATTTT.

The sample holds a few counts of this clone. The chain combines TRBV5-1 with TRBJ2-7; tentative D call: TRBD1 (6 bases). In germline, CDR1 is SGHRS, CDR2 YFSETQ. The CDR3 runs 11 residues. V gave up 4 bases and J gave up 4 bases, with 6 bases separating them. CDR3 protein: CASSGTYEQYF. In DNA, the CDR3 is TGCGCCAGCAGCGGGACATACGAGCAGTACTTC.

V and J are TRBV27 and TRBJ1-6, with a possible D match to TRBD1 (5 bases). Germline V gene sequence: CDR1 MNHEY, CDR2 SMNVEV (reference sequence). The CDR3 loop spans 17 amino acids. Trimming removed 4 bases at V and 10 bases at J, with 23 bases between. CDR3 nucleotides: TGTGCCAGCAGTTCTCACATCCGGGGAGCGGGGGACTCACCCCTCCACTTT. Translating it yields CASSSHIRGAGDSPLHF.

This chain connects TRBV18 to TRBJ2-1; 8 bases are shared with TRBD1. Germline V CDR1 and CDR2: KGHSH, LQKENI. CDR3 length: 11 amino acids. The ends lost 3 bases at V and 12 bases at J; junction bases unmatched: 1. CDR3 amino acids: CASSPDRVQFF. CDR3 coding DNA: TGTGCCAGCTCACCGGACAGGGTGCAGTTCTTC.

In this sample, this clone turned up a few times. The CDR3 loop is CATDGTGNNEQYF. The CDR3 DNA reads as TGTGCCACAGACGGGACAGGGAATAACGAGCAGTACTTC. This sequence joins TRBV10-3 and TRBJ2-7, with 9 bases identical to TRBD1. The CDR3 is 13 residues long. V was pared by 10 bases and J by 5 bases, with 9 bases of the junction left unmatched. Per germline, CDR1 ENHRY and CDR2 SYGVKD.

This clone was recorded a few times. The rearrangement joins TRBV21-1 to TRBJ1-2; the table names TRBD1, a call not compared with the DNA. TRBV21-1 has pseudogene status. The length of the CDR3 is 16 residues. DNA for the CDR3: TGTGCCAGCAGCATCGGAAAGGGGTCGATCATGGAGGGCTACACCTTC. It encodes CASSIGKGSIMEGYTF.

This clone was seen only a few times. The rearrangement links TRBV28 to TRBJ1-1, with D perhaps matching TRBD1 (6 bases). The CDR3 has 14 residues. Germline V CDR1 and CDR2: MDHEN, SYDVKM. The V end was cut by 3 bases, the J end by 4 bases, with 12 bases between. For the CDR3, the DNA is TGTGCCAGCAGTTTGGTCAACAGGGTCACTGAAGCTTTCTTT. Translating gives CASSLVNRVTEAFF.

This rearrangement joins TRBV28 to TRBJ2-7; D is unclear. Trimming cost V 7 bases and J 6 bases, with 16 bases left between them. The germline gives CDR1 MDHEN, CDR2 SYDVKM. The CDR3 is 13 amino acids. CDR3 protein: CASNMANPPEQYF. The CDR3 coding sequence is TGTGCCAGCAACATGGCAAACCCTCCCGAGCAGTACTTC. The full variable domain, rest sourced from reference TRBV28 and TRBJ2-7, is DVKVTQSSRYLVKRTGEKVFLECVQDMDHENMFWYRQDPGLGLRLIYFSYDVKMKEKGDIPEGYSVSREKKERFSLILESASTNQTSMYLCASNMANPPEQYFGPGTRLTVT.

This clone occurred a few times. This sequence joins TRBV6-1 and TRBJ2-7; D not resolved. V was pared by 7 bases and J by 3 bases, with 4 bases between. This CDR3 has 10 amino acids. Looked up from germline, CDR1 is MNHNS and CDR2 is SASEGT. CDR3 residues: CASTNYEQYF. The CDR3 nucleotides are TGTGCCAGCACCAACTACGAGCAGTACTTC.

The chain combines TRBV19 with TRBJ1-1; D gene ambiguous. The CDR3 has 13 amino acids. The germline gives CDR1 LNHDA, CDR2 SQIVND (reference sequence). V gave up 7 bases and J gave up 0 bases, with 9 bases separating them. The CDR3 here is CASTAKLNTEAFF. The CDR3 coding sequence is TGTGCCAGTACCGCGAAACTGAACACTGAAGCTTTCTTT.

This chain links TRBV28 with TRBJ2-7; D call uncertain. Germline V gene sequence: CDR1 MDHEN, CDR2 SYDVKM. The CDR3 runs 14 residues. The V and J ends lost 5 bases and 2 bases respectively, with 13 bases between them. The CDR3 DNA reads TGTGCCAGCAGTGAGCTATATGGTCCCTACGAGCAGTACTTC. Its protein is CASSELYGPYEQYF.

The genes are TRBV4-1 and TRBJ2-7; 9 bases are shared with TRBD1. The ends lost 3 bases at V and 6 bases at J; junction bases unmatched: 6. Germline lookup yields CDR1 MGHRA and CDR2 YSYEKL. The CDR3 has 14 residues. CDR3 amino acids: CASSHPGQGGEQYF. The CDR3 DNA reads as TGCGCCAGCAGCCATCCGGGACAGGGCGGCGAGCAGTACTTC.

This clone was counted between two and nine times. The V call is TRBV7-3, the J call TRBJ2-7, with 8 positions matching TRBD1. The CDR3 contains 14 residues. V shed 2 bases and J 6 bases; nucleotides not matched to a gene: 6. From germline, CDR1 is SGHTA and CDR2 FQGTGA. This CDR3 is CASSLRGQGTEQYF. The CDR3 bases are TGTGCCAGCAGCTTACGAGGACAGGGTACCGAGCAGTACTTC.

This sequence joins TRBV6-1 and TRBJ2-3, with 8 positions matching TRBD2. CDR1 is MNHNS, CDR2 SASEGT, per germline. This CDR3 region has 12 residues. V shed 6 bases, J shed 5 bases, and the junction held 1 base outside the gene matches. The CDR3: CASSRGGDTQYF. CDR3 in DNA: TGTGCCAGCAGCCGGGGGGGAGATACGCAGTATTTT.